These 13 T cell receptor beta chains were sequenced from one sample in a study of T cells expressing NK-cell markers. TCRdb reprocessed the 5' RACE reads, with one entry per CDR3 protein and no DNA. In all, the sample yields around 7,400 distinct CDR3 sequences. What was sequenced was blood T cells: a sorted CD56 or NKG2C T cell subset, CD4+ or CD8+ T cells, or bulk PBMC T cells (not recorded which). The receptors derive from a man aged 18-75 years in good health.

V usage is TRBV6-2 or TRBV6-3 and J usage is TRBJ2-7; the D call of TRBD2 rests on TCRdb alone, since no DNA is present to check it. Germline V gene data show CDR1 as MNHEY and CDR2 as SVGEGT. CDR3 length equals 14 residues. CDR3 in amino acids: CASSYLPEGNEQYF.

The chain couples TRBV6-6 to TRBJ1-4. Germline V gene sequence: CDR1 MNHNY, CDR2 SVGAGI (reference sequence). The CDR3 consists of 13 residues. CDR3 residues: CASSYLNGEKLFF.

V is TRBV4-2 and J is TRBJ2-7; without DNA, the TCRdb call of TRBD1 cannot be checked. CDR1 and CDR2 (germline): LGHNA, YNFKEQ. The CDR3 has 15 amino acids. CDR3 sequence: CASSQDEGGGSEQYF.

CDR3 region: CASSAGEAGHTGELFF. The rearrangement uses TRBV6-4 and TRBJ2-2; lacking DNA, the TRBD2 call made by TCRdb goes unchecked. Looked up from germline, CDR1 is MRHNA and CDR2 is SNTAGT. The CDR3 has 16 residues.

The CDR3 spells CASSQRTDNTGELFF. J is TRBJ2-2 and V is TRBV4-2; TCRdb calls TRBD1, which cannot be checked without DNA. The germline gives CDR1 LGHNA, CDR2 YNFKEQ. This CDR3 comprises 15 residues.

The chain is built from TRBV4-2 and TRBJ1-5; there is no DNA to check the TCRdb D call of TRBD1. Per germline, CDR1 LGHNA and CDR2 YNFKEQ. This CDR3 has 15 residues. The CDR3 reads CASSQEFGETGPQHF.

The chain recombines TRBV5-6 with TRBJ1-2. CDR1 and CDR2 from the germline V gene are SGHDT and YYEEEE. CDR3 length: 14 amino acids. CDR3 loop: CASSSLRSFYGYTF.

This chain connects TRBV13 to TRBJ2-7; the D call of TRBD2 rests on TCRdb alone, since no DNA is present to check it. Germline V gives CDR1 PRHDT, CDR2 FYEKMQ (reference sequence). This CDR3 comprises 13 residues. Here the CDR3 reads CASSTRTHYEQYF.

J is TRBJ2-3 and V is TRBV12-3 or TRBV12-4; TCRdb picks TRBD2, but there is no DNA to check that call. The CDR3 length is 19 residues. This CDR3 is CASSFRTSGGLSSTDTQYF.

This chain connects TRBV6-4 to TRBJ2-1; TCRdb gives TRBD2 as the D gene, but with no DNA this cannot be confirmed. CDR3 length: 13 amino acids. Germline assignment: CDR1 MRHNA and CDR2 SNTAGT. The CDR3 is CASSQTSTNEQFF.

The genes are TRBV9 and TRBJ2-3; there is no DNA to check the TCRdb D call of TRBD1. Germline V gives CDR1 SGDLS, CDR2 YYNGEE. This CDR3 comprises 15 residues. The CDR3 sequence: CASSPEGVSTDTQYF.

The chain carries TRBV20-1 and TRBJ2-2; TCRdb indicates TRBD1, and absent DNA this call remains unverified. Germline V CDR1 and CDR2: DFQATT, SNEGSKA (reference sequence). The CDR3 contains 16 residues. CDR3 residues: CSARTMGQGDWGELFF.

The rearrangement links TRBV20-1 to TRBJ1-5; TCRdb's D gene call, TRBD1, goes unchecked for lack of DNA. The germline gives CDR1 DFQATT, CDR2 SNEGSKA (reference sequence). This CDR3 is 11 amino acids long. Here the CDR3 reads CSAKFRGSQHF.